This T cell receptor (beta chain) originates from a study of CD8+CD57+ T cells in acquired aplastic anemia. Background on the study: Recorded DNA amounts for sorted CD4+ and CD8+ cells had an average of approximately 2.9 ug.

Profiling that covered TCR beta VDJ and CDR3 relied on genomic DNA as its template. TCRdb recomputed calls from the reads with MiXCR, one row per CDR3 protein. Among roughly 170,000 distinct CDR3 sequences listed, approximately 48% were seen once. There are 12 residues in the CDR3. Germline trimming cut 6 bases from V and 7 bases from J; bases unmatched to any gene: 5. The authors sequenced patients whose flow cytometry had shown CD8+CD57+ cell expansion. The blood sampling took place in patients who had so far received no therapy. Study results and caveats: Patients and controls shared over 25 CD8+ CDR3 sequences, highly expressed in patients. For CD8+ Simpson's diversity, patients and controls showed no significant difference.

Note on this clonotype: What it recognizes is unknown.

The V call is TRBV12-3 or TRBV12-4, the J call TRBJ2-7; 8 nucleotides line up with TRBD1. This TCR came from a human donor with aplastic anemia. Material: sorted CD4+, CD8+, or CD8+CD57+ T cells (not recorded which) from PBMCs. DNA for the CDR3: TGTGCCAGCAGAATTACAGGGGGTGAGCAGTACTTC. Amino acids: CASRITGGEQYF.